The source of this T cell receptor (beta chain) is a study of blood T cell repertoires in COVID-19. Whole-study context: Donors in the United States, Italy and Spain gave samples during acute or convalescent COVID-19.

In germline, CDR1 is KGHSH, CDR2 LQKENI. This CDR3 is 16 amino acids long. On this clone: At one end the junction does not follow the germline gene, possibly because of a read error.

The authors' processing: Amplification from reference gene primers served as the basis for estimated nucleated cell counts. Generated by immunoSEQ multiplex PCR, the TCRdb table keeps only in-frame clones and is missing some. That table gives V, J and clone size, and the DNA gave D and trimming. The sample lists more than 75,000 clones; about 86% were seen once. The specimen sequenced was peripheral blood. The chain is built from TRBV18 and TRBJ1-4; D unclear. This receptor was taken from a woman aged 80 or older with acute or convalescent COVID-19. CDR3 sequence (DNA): TGTGCCAGCGCACCTTTTATGTCTGGTAGTAATGAAAAACTGTTTTTT. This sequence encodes CASAPFMSGSNEKLFF.